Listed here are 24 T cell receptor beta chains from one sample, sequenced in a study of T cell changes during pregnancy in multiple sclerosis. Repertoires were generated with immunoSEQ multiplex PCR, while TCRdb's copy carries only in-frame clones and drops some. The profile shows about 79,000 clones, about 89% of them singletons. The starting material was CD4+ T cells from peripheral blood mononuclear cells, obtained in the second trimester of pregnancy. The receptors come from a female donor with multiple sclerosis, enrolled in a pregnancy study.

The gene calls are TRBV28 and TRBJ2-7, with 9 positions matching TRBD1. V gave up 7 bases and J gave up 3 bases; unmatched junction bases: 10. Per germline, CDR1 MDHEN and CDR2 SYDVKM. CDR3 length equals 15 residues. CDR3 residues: CASTPRDREDYEQYF. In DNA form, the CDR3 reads TGTGCCAGCACCCCAAGGGACAGGGAAGACTACGAGCAGTACTTC.

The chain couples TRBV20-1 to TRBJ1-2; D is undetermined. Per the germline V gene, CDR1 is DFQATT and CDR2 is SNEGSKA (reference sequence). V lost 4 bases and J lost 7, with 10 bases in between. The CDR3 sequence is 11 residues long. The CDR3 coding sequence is TGCAGTGCTACCGTAGAGGTTGGCTACACCTTC. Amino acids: CSATVEVGYTF.

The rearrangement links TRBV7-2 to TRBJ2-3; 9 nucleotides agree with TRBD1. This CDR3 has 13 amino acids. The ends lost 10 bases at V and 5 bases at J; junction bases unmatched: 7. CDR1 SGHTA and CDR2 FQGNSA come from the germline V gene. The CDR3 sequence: CATSRDRVDTQYF. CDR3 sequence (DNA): TGTGCCACCTCCCGGGACAGGGTAGATACGCAGTATTTT.

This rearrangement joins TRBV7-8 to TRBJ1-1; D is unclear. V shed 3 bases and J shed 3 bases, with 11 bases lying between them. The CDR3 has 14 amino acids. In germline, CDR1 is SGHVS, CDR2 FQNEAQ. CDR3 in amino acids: CASSLEGSYTEAFF. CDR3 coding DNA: TGTGCCAGCAGCTTGGAGGGTTCGTACACTGAAGCTTTCTTT.

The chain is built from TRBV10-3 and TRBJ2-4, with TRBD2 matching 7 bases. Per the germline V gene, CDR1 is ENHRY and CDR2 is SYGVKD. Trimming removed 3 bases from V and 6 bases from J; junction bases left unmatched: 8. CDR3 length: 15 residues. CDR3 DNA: TGTGCCATCAGTGATGGCGCGGGGGACCTAAACATTCAGTACTTC. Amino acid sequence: CAISDGAGDLNIQYF.

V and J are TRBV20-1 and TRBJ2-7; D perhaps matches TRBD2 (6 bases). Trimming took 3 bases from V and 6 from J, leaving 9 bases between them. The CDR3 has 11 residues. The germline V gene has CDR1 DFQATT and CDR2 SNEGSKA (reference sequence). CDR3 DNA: TGCAGTGCTAGTGCTAGCGCCGAGCAGTACTTC. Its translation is CSASASAEQYF.

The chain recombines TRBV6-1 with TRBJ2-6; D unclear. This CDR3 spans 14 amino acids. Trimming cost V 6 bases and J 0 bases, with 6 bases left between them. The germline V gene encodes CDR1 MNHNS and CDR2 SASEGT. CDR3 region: CASRSSSGANVLTF. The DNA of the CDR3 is TGTGCCAGCAGATCCAGCTCTGGGGCCAACGTCCTGACTTTC.

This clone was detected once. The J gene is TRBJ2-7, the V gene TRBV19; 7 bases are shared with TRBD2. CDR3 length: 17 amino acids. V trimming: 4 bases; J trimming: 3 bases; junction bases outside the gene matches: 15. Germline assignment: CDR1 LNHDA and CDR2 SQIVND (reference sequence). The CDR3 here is CASSTSAGTTRGYEQYF. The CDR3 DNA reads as TGTGCCAGTAGTACCTCGGCAGGGACTACAAGAGGCTACGAGCAGTACTTC.

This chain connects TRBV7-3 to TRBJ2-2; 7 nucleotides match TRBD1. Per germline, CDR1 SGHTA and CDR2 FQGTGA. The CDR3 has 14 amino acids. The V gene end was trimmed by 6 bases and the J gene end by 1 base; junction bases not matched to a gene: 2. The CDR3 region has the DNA TGTGCCAGCAGGGGGACAGTGAACACCGGGGAGCTGTTTTTT. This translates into CASRGTVNTGELFF. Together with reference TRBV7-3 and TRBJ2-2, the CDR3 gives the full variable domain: GAGVSQTPSNKVTEKGKYVELRCDPISGHTALYWYRQSLGQGPEFLIYFQGTGAADDSGLPNDRFFAVRPEGSVSTLKIQRTERGDSAVYLCASRGTVNTGELFFGEGSRLTVL.

CDR3 sequence (DNA): TGTGCCAGCAGCGTAAGGGACAGGGGATCCTATGGCTACACCTTC. Residues: CASSVRDRGSYGYTF. This chain links TRBV9 with TRBJ1-2; TRBD1 agrees at 10 bases. Germline CDR1 is SGDLS and CDR2 is YYNGEE. V was clipped by 1 base and J by 4 bases; unmatched bases: 4. This CDR3 has 15 residues.

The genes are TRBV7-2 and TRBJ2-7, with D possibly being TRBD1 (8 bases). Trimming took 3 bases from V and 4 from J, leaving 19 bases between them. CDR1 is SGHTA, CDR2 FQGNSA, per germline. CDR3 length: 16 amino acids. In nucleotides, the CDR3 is TGTGCCAGCAGCTTTCAACAGGGGGGAGGGAAGTACGAGCAGTACTTC. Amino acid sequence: CASSFQQGGGKYEQYF.

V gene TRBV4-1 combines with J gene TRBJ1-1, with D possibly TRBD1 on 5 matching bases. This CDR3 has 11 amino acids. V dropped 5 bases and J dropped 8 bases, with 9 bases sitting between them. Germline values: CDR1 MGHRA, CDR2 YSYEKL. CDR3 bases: TGCGCCAGCAGCAAGCGGGACGAAGCTTTCTTT. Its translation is CASSKRDEAFF.

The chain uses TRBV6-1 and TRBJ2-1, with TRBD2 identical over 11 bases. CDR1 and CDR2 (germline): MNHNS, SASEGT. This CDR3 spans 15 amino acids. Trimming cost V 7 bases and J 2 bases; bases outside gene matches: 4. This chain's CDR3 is CASKTTSGAYNEQFF. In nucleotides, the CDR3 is TGTGCCAGCAAAACGACTAGCGGGGCCTACAATGAGCAGTTCTTC.

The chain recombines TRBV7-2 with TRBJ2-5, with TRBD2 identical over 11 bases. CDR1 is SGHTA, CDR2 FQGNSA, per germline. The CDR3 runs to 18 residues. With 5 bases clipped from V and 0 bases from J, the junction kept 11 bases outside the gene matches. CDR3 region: CASSRQASGGTYQETQYF. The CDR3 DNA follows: TGTGCCAGCAGCCGTCAAGCTAGCGGGGGGACGTACCAAGAGACCCAGTACTTC.

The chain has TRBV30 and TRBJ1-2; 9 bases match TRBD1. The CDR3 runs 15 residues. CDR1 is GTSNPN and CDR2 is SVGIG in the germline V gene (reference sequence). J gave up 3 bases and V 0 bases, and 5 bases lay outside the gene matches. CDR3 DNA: TGTGCCTGGAGTGTACTACAGGGGGCATACTATGGCTACACCTTC. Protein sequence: CAWSVLQGAYYGYTF.

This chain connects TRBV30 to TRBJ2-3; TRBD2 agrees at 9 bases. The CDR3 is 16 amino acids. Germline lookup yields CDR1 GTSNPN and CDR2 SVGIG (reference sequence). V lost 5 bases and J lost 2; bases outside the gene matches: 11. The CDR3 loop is CAWSVAGGLVTDTQYF. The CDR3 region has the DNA TGTGCCTGGTCCGTGGCGGGGGGGCTTGTCACAGATACGCAGTATTTT.

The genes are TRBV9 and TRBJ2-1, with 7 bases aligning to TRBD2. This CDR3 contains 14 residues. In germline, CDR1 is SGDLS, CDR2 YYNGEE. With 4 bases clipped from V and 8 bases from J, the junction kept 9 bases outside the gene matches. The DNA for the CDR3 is TGTGCCAGCAGCCCCCGGGACTACCACCATGAGCAGTTCTTC. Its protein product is CASSPRDYHHEQFF.

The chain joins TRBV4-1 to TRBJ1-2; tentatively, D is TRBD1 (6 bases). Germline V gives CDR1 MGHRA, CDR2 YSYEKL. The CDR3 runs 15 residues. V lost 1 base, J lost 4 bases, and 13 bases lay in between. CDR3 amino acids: CASSQGTVFPYGYTF. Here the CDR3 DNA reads TGCGCCAGCAGCCAAGGGACAGTATTTCCCTATGGCTACACCTTC.

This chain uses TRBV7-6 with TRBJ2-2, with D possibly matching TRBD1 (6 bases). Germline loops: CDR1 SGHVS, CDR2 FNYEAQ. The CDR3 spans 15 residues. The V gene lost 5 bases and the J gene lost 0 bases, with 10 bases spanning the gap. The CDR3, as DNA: TGTGCCAGCAGCCCTACAGGGACGAACACCGGGGAGCTGTTTTTT. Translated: CASSPTGTNTGELFF.

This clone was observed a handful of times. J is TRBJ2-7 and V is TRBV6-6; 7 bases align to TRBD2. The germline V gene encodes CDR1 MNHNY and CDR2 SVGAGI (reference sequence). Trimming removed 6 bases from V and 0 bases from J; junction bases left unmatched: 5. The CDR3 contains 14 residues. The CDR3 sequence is CASRERESSYEQYF. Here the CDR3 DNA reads TGTGCCAGCAGGGAGCGGGAATCCTCCTACGAGCAGTACTTC.

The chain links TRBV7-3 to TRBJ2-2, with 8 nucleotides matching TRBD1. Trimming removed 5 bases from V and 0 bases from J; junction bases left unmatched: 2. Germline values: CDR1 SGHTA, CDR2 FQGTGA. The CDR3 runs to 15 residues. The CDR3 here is CASSPRGPNTGELFF. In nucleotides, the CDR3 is TGTGCCAGCAGCCCCAGGGGGCCGAACACCGGGGAGCTGTTTTTT.

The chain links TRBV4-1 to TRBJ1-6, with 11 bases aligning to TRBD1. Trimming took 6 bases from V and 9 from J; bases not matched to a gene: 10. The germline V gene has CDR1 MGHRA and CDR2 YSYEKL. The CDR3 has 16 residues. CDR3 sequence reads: CASRAPGQGASSPLHF. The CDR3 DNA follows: TGCGCCAGCAGGGCCCCTGGACAGGGGGCCAGTTCACCCCTCCACTTT.

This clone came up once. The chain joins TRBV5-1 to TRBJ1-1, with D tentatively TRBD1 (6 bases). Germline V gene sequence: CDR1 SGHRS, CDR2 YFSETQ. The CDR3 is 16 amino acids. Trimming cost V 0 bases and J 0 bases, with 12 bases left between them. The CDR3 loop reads CASSLEPGVMNTEAFF. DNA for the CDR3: TGCGCCAGCAGCTTGGAGCCAGGGGTTATGAACACTGAAGCTTTCTTT.

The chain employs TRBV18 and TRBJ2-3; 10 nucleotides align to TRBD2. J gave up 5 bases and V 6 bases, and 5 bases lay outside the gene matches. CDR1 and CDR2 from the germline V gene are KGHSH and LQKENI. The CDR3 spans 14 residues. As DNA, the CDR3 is TGTGCCAGCTCCCCAAGGACTAGCGGAGATACGCAGTATTTT. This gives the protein CASSPRTSGDTQYF.